This T cell receptor (beta chain) was identified in a study of T-cell memory formation after mild COVID-19. TCRdb reanalysed the 5' RACE reads using MiXCR and keeps one entry per CDR3 protein. Of just under 150,000 distinct CDR3 sequences in the sample, approximately 6% were seen once. Germline CDR1 reads SGHRS; CDR2 reads YFSETQ. Trimming removed 1 base at V and 4 bases at J, with 5 bases between. The CDR3 covers 12 residues. This clonotype has at least ten counts. Its specificity is not known. Study-wide points: Pre-infection memory carried some responding clones, suggesting that cross-reactive memory joined.

The chain employs TRBV5-1 and TRBJ2-5; D not resolved. This TCR derives from an adult woman who had mild COVID-19 (a few samples of this study predate the infection). Cell type and time point are not known. The sample comprised PBMCs or a T cell subset sorted from them (not recorded which). For the CDR3, the DNA is TGCGCCAGCAGCTTGCCAGGAGAGACCCAGTACTTC. Amino acid sequence: CASSLPGETQYF.